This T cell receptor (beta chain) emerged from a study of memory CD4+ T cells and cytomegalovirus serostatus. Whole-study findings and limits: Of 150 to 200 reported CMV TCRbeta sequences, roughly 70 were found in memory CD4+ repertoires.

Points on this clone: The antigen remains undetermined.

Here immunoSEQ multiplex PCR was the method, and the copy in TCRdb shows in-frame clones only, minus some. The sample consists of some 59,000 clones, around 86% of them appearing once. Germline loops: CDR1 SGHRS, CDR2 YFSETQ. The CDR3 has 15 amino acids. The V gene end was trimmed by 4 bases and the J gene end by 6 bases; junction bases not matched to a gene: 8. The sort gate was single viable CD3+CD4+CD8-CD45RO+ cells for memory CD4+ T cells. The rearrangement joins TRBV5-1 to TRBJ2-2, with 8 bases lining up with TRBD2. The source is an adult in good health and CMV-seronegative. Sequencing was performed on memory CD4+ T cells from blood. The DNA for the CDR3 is TGCGCCAGCAGCCCGCCACGGGGGGGCGCCGGGGAGCTGTTTTTT. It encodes CASSPPRGGAGELFF.